Listed below are T cell receptor beta chains from one sample, sequenced in a study of T-cell reconstitution after alpha-beta-depleted transplantation in children. TCRdb processed the PCR reads anew with MiXCR; each CDR3 protein has one entry. The data hold some 300,000 distinct CDR3 sequences, with almost 8% observed a single time. Sequencing was performed on peripheral blood, taken 360 days after TCRalphabeta/CD19-depleted stem cell transplant. Receptors were obtained from a female patient aged 2 to 10 who had a stem cell transplant for Fanconi anemia, so the T cells may come from the graft donor. The CDR3 runs from the conserved cysteine through the conserved F or W. The D gene is left open where the match is weak. Clone size is given for some rows only: seen once, a few or many times, or a class if the clone is expanded.

d_gene,v_gene,j_gene,abundance,CDR3nt,CDR3aa
TRBD2,TRBV20-1,TRBJ2-5,many,TGCAGTGCCTGGATCGGAGCGGGGTATCAAGAGACCCAGTACTTC,CSAWIGAGYQETQYF
.,TRBV4-2,TRBJ2-7,many,TGTGCCAGCAGCCAAGTGGCCGGTGTTTCCTACGAGCAGTACTTC,CASSQVAGVSYEQYF
TRBD1,TRBV6-5,TRBJ1-2,many,TGTGCCAGCAGTTATACAGGGGAGGAGTATGGCTACACCTTC,CASSYTGEEYGYTF
.,TRBV6-5,TRBJ1-2,few,TGTGCCAGCAGTTACTCGACAGGACTATATGGCTACACCTTC,CASSYSTGLYGYTF
.,TRBV15,TRBJ1-2,few,TGTGCCACCAGCAGAGTCTTGGGGGGCCGGAACTATGGCTACACCTTC,CATSRVLGGRNYGYTF
TRBD1,TRBV5-1,TRBJ2-3,.,TGCGCCAGCAGCTTGGTTGGGACAGGCTTCGTCGATACGCAGTATTTT,CASSLVGTGFVDTQYF
.,TRBV18,TRBJ1-4,few,TGTGCCAGCTCACCACCCGGGAGGTTCAATGAAAAACTGTTTTTT,CASSPPGRFNEKLFF
.,TRBV27,TRBJ2-7,many,TGTGCCAGCAGTTTAACGGGGGGCCTTGTGTACGAGCAGTACTTC,CASSLTGGLVYEQYF
TRBD1,TRBV7-9,TRBJ1-1,.,TGTGCCAGCAGCTTACCCTTGGACAGGGTGGACACTGAAGCTTTCTTT,CASSLPLDRVDTEAFF
TRBD1,TRBV20-1,TRBJ1-1,.,TGCAGTGCACGGCACCGGGACAGTGAAGCTTTCTTT,CSARHRDSEAFF
.,TRBV6-2/TRBV6-3,TRBJ2-5,many,TGTGCCAGCAGTTACCCAGGGGCTGTAAGAGAGACCCAGTACTTC,CASSYPGAVRETQYF
.,TRBV18,TRBJ1-2,few,TGTGCCAGCTCACCAGGAAATCCCGGCTACACCTTC,CASSPGNPGYTF
TRBD1,TRBV7-9,TRBJ1-6,.,TGTGCCAGCAGCCCAATGGGACAGGGGTCAGGTTCACCCCTCCACTTT,CASSPMGQGSGSPLHF
.,TRBV2,TRBJ2-1,many,TGTGCCAGCAGAGACGGGAATTACAATGAGCAGTTCTTC,CASRDGNYNEQFF
.,TRBV20-1,TRBJ1-1,few,TGCAGTGCTAGAGATTGGCAGAACATGAGGACTGAAGCTTTCTTT,CSARDWQNMRTEAFF
.,TRBV12-5,TRBJ1-6,.,TGTGCTAGTGGCCCCTCTAAATCCAGGGAACTGGATTCACCCCTCCACTTT,CASGPSKSRELDSPLHF
.,TRBV5-1,TRBJ1-1,few,TGCGCCAGCAGCTTGTCCCACGGGTCCAACACTGAAGCTTTCTTT,CASSLSHGSNTEAFF
.,TRBV6-2/TRBV6-3,TRBJ2-7,many,TGTGCCAGCACTATCGGGGTTATCGGCGACGAGCAGTACTTC,CASTIGVIGDEQYF
.,TRBV28,TRBJ1-2,.,TGTGCCAGCAGTTTCACACAGCACTATGGCTACACCTTC,CASSFTQHYGYTF
.,TRBV5-1,TRBJ2-3,many,TGCGCCAGCAGCTCAGGACAGTTACCCCTCACAGATACGCAGTATTTT,CASSSGQLPLTDTQYF
TRBD2,TRBV2,TRBJ2-3,many,TGTGCCAGCGCACGTAGCGGGGCTTTGACAGATACGCAGTATTTT,CASARSGALTDTQYF
TRBD2,TRBV3-1,TRBJ2-3,few,TGTGCCAGCAGCGAGAAACTAGCGGGGGATAGCACAGATACGCAGTATTTT,CASSEKLAGDSTDTQYF
TRBD1,TRBV7-2,TRBJ1-2,many,TGTGCCAGCAGCCCCGAAAGGCCTGGGACAGCGATGCCCTATGGCTACACCTTC,CASSPERPGTAMPYGYTF
.,TRBV20-1,TRBJ2-7,.,TGCAGTGCCAGTTCGACGCTAAGCTCCTACGAGCAGTACTTC,CSASSTLSSYEQYF
.,TRBV5-6,TRBJ1-6,.,TGTGCCAGCAGCTACTTGATGACCGGATCACCCCTCCACTTT,CASSYLMTGSPLHF
.,TRBV28,TRBJ2-2,many,TGTGCCAGCAAACGGGATGCGAACACCGGGGAGCTGTTTTTT,CASKRDANTGELFF
TRBD2,TRBV6-1,TRBJ2-2,many,TGTGCCAGCAGTGGACTAGCGGGAACCACCGGGGAGCTGTTTTTT,CASSGLAGTTGELFF
.,TRBV7-9,TRBJ1-2,.,TGTGCCAGCAGGACCGGGGGCCACTATGGCTACACCTTC,CASRTGGHYGYTF
.,TRBV4-1,TRBJ1-1,.,TGCGCCAGCAGCCAAGATCCGGGGGCCACCACTGAAGCTTTCTTT,CASSQDPGATTEAFF
.,TRBV20-1,TRBJ2-1,many,TGCAGTGCCCCGGTTCGAGGGTCCTACAATGAGCAGTTCTTC,CSAPVRGSYNEQFF
.,TRBV20-1,TRBJ2-3,.,TGCAGGGGGGAGAGAGAGGATACGCAGTATTTT,CRGEREDTQYF
TRBD1,TRBV28,TRBJ2-1,many,TGTGCCAGCAGTTCCGGACAGGACAATGAGCAGTTCTTC,CASSSGQDNEQFF
TRBD1,TRBV5-1,TRBJ2-2,many,TGCGCCAGCAGCGAGCCGGGACAGGGGTGGACCGGGGAGCTGTTTTTT,CASSEPGQGWTGELFF
.,TRBV5-1,TRBJ1-1,many,TGCGCCAGCAGCGAGCAGCTGAACACTGAAGCTTTCTTT,CASSEQLNTEAFF
TRBD2,TRBV7-3,TRBJ2-1,.,TGTGCCAGCAGCTTCAACGGACTAGCGGGAGGGCCCTACAATGAGCAGTTCTTC,CASSFNGLAGGPYNEQFF
TRBD2,TRBV3-1,TRBJ2-3,few,TGTGCCAGCAGCCAAGATCGGGCTAGCGGGGGCGACACAGATACGCAGTATTTT,CASSQDRASGGDTDTQYF
.,TRBV20-1,TRBJ2-5,many,TGCAGTGCTAGAGATCTCTTGACTAACCAAGAGACCCAGTACTTC,CSARDLLTNQETQYF
TRBD2,TRBV10-3,TRBJ2-1,many,TGTGCCACACTACCCGGCGGGAGGGTTTTCTACAATGAGCAGTTCTTC,CATLPGGRVFYNEQFF
TRBD2,TRBV4-2,TRBJ2-1,many,TGTGCCAGCAGCGCCATGACTAGCGGGAACAATGAGCAGTTCTTC,CASSAMTSGNNEQFF
.,TRBV5-1,TRBJ1-4,many,TGCGCCAGCAGCTTGGCGGACAGCGGGAATGAAAAACTGTTTTTT,CASSLADSGNEKLFF
TRBD1,TRBV12-3/TRBV12-4,TRBJ1-5,many,TGTGCCAGCAGTTCTAACCGGGACAGGGTTTGCCATTTT,CASSSNRDRVCHF
TRBD1,TRBV29-1,TRBJ1-5,many,TGCAGCGTCCGGGACAGCGGTCAGCCCCAGCATTTT,CSVRDSGQPQHF
.,TRBV11-2,TRBJ1-6,few,TGTGCCAGCAGCTTTAACAGGGATTCACCCCTCCACTTT,CASSFNRDSPLHF